Below are 31 T cell receptor beta chains sequenced from a single sample in a study of T cell responses to AZD1222 COVID-19 vaccine. Sequencing used immunoSEQ multiplex PCR; TCRdb keeps in-frame clones, though not all of them. This sample carries 150,000 or so clones, about 89% of them seen once, and the ten largest clones take 2.5% to 3%. Sample: peripheral blood, taken on day 0 of AZD1222 vaccination. Receptor source: an adult in good health.

The rearrangement links TRBV18 to TRBJ1-5; maybe TRBD1 (5 bases). Between the trimmed V and J ends, which lost 3 bases and 5 bases, there was a span of 11 bases. Looked up from germline, CDR1 is KGHSH and CDR2 is LQKENI. This CDR3 is 14 amino acids long. CDR3 in amino acids: CASSPPGRDQPQHF. Here the CDR3 DNA reads TGTGCCAGCTCACCCCCAGGGAGAGATCAGCCCCAGCATTTT.

The V gene is TRBV9, the J gene TRBJ1-2; tentatively, D is TRBD1 (6 bases). Trimming cost V 4 bases and J 3 bases, with 13 bases left between them. The CDR3 has 14 amino acids. Germline values: CDR1 SGDLS, CDR2 YYNGEE. DNA for the CDR3: TGTGCCAGCAGCAACCGCGCAGGGGACTATGGCTACACCTTC. Translated: CASSNRAGDYGYTF. The variable domain in full, with the rest retrieved from reference TRBV9 and TRBJ1-2, is DSGVTQTPKHLITATGQRVTLRCSPRSGDLSVYWYQQSLDQGLQFLIQYYNGEERAKGNILERFSAQQFPDLHSELNLSSLELGDSALYFCASSNRAGDYGYTFGSGTRLTVV.

This clone was observed once. This rearrangement joins TRBV5-1 to TRBJ2-3; D remains unclear. CDR3 size: 12 residues. Trimming removed 3 bases from V and 5 bases from J, with 7 bases in between. Germline loops: CDR1 SGHRS, CDR2 YFSETQ. In DNA, the CDR3 is TGCGCCAGCAGCTACGATTTAGATACGCAGTATTTT. Protein sequence: CASSYDLDTQYF. Using reference TRBV5-1 and TRBJ2-3 for the parts outside the CDR3, the full variable domain is KAGVTQTPRYLIKTRGQQVTLSCSPISGHRSVSWYQQTPGQGLQFLFEYFSETQRNKGNFPGRFSGRQFSNSRSEMNVSTLELGDSALYLCASSYDLDTQYFGPGTRLTVL.

The sample holds one count of this clone. J is TRBJ2-7 and V is TRBV29-1; 12 nucleotides match TRBD2. With V trimmed by 5 bases and J by 5 bases, 4 bases remained unmatched. Germline CDR1 and CDR2: SQVTM and ANQGSEA. The CDR3 sequence is 13 residues long. DNA for the CDR3: TGCAGCGTTCTTGGACTAGCGGGAAACGAGCAGTACTTC. This gives the protein CSVLGLAGNEQYF.

V is TRBV18 and J is TRBJ2-7; 8 bases fit TRBD2. The J segment lost 6 bases and the V segment lost 1 base, leaving 5 bases of the junction unmatched. This CDR3 has 14 residues. CDR1 and CDR2 (germline): KGHSH, LQKENI. The DNA of the CDR3 is TGTGCCAGCTCACCACAACCGGGGGGGGGCGAGCAGTACTTC. It specifies CASSPQPGGGEQYF.

The gene calls are TRBV11-1 and TRBJ2-5; a possible D gene is TRBD1 (6 bases). The germline V gene has CDR1 SGHAT and CDR2 FQDESV (reference sequence). Trimming removed 4 bases at V and 1 base at J, with 10 bases between. This CDR3 comprises 14 residues. The CDR3 here is CASSSNRVQETQYF. The CDR3 DNA reads TGTGCCAGCAGCTCAAACAGGGTCCAAGAGACCCAGTACTTC.

With regard to this clone: Distinct nucleotide sequences in the sample also encode this CDR3. The chain joins TRBV5-1 to TRBJ1-2; no clear D gene. Germline V CDR1 and CDR2: SGHRS, YFSETQ. The CDR3 spans 12 residues. Trimming removed 0 bases at V and 6 bases at J, with 6 bases between. The CDR3 sequence: CASSLEGNGYTF. The CDR3 DNA follows: TGCGCCAGCAGCTTGGAGGGAAATGGCTACACCTTC.

The chain links TRBV3-1 (or the pseudogene TRBV3-2) to TRBJ1-5; 10 bases agree with TRBD1. CDR3 length equals 15 residues. CDR1 and CDR2 from the germline V gene are LGHDT and YNNKEL (reference sequence). Unmatched junction bases numbered 2, after V lost 4 bases and J lost 2 bases. In DNA form, the CDR3 reads TGTGCCAGCAGCCCCGGGACAGGGGGCAATCAGCCCCAGCATTTT. Amino acids: CASSPGTGGNQPQHF.

The gene calls are TRBV25-1 and TRBJ2-2; 8 bases fit TRBD2. The CDR3 contains 18 residues. V dropped 4 bases and J dropped 2; count of bases not matched to a gene: 12. Looked up from germline, CDR1 is MGHDK and CDR2 is SYGVNS. The CDR3 protein is CASSVNLGTRPNTGELFF. The CDR3, as DNA: TGTGCCAGCAGTGTAAACCTCGGGACTAGACCTAACACCGGGGAGCTGTTTTTT.

The chain employs TRBV7-2 and TRBJ2-1, with TRBD2 identical over 11 bases. Germline V CDR1 and CDR2: SGHTA, FQGNSA. V shed 4 bases, J shed 2 bases, and the junction held 13 bases outside the gene matches. The length of the CDR3 is 19 residues. CDR3 region: CASSSPPGTSGMPYNEQFF. DNA of the CDR3: TGTGCCAGCAGCTCCCCCCCCGGGACTAGCGGAATGCCCTACAATGAGCAGTTCTTC.

Concerning this clone: At one of its ends the junction is not consistent with the germline gene, which may arise from a read error. This rearrangement joins TRBV27 to TRBJ2-1, with 13 bases fitting TRBD2. Germline assignment: CDR1 MNHEY and CDR2 SMNVEV (reference sequence). The CDR3 runs to 14 residues. Here the CDR3 reads CASSLGRTSGSRVF. CDR3 sequence (DNA): TGTGCCAGCAGTCTTGGAAGGACTAGCGGGAGTCGGGTCTTC.

The chain has TRBV7-2 and TRBJ1-2; maybe TRBD1 (5 bases). The V and J ends lost 4 bases and 7 bases respectively, with 13 bases between them. CDR3 length: 13 residues. Germline loops: CDR1 SGHTA, CDR2 FQGNSA. CDR3 loop: CASSYRSTGGYTF. DNA of the CDR3: TGTGCCAGCAGCTACAGGTCTACGGGTGGCTACACCTTC.

In its sample, this clone was seen once. The V gene is TRBV11-2, the J gene TRBJ1-3, with 9 bases identical to TRBD1. With V trimmed by 4 bases and J by 0 bases, 4 bases remained unmatched. This CDR3 is 16 amino acids long. CDR1 and CDR2 (germline): SGHAT, FQNNGV. Here the CDR3 reads CASSSHRGPSGNTIYF. CDR3 DNA sequence: TGTGCCAGCAGCTCCCACAGGGGGCCCTCTGGAAACACCATATATTTT.

The chain carries TRBV2 and TRBJ2-5, with TRBD2 as a possible D gene (6 bases). This CDR3 is 16 amino acids long. CDR1 SNHLY and CDR2 FYNNEI come from the germline V gene. Deletions cut 6 bases from V and 2 bases from J, with 19 bases between. The CDR3 region is CASRDPGLTRQETQYF. The CDR3 nucleotides read TGTGCCAGCAGAGATCCGGGACTTACCAGACAAGAGACCCAGTACTTC.

The V gene is TRBV5-1, the J gene TRBJ1-1; D gene ambiguous. From germline, CDR1 is SGHRS and CDR2 YFSETQ. The CDR3 is 14 residues long. With 0 bases removed from V and 5 bases from J, the gap between germline ends came to 11 bases. CDR3 amino acids: CASSLGDPGTEAFF. As DNA, the CDR3 is TGCGCCAGCAGCTTGGGAGATCCGGGGACTGAAGCTTTCTTT.

The chain links TRBV12-3 or TRBV12-4 to TRBJ1-2, with a possible D match to TRBD1 (6 bases). CDR3 length: 13 amino acids. V lost 5 bases, J lost 8 bases, and 15 bases lay in between. The CDR3 region is CASSHGGGNGYTF. The DNA for the CDR3 is TGTGCCAGCAGTCACGGGGGGGGCAACGGCTACACCTTC.

This chain connects TRBV28 to TRBJ1-4; the D gene is possibly TRBD1 (5 bases). CDR1 and CDR2 from the germline V gene are MDHEN and SYDVKM. The CDR3 is made up of 18 amino acids. Trimming cost V 2 bases and J 3 bases, with 19 bases left between them. CDR3 sequence reads: CASSLRGRPFSSNEKLFF. Here the CDR3 DNA reads TGTGCCAGCAGTTTAAGGGGTCGCCCCTTTAGCTCTAATGAAAAACTGTTTTTT.

J is TRBJ1-2 and V is TRBV28; D gene uncertain. This CDR3 is built from 13 residues. The V end was cut by 0 bases, the J end by 3 bases, with 5 bases between. The germline gives CDR1 MDHEN, CDR2 SYDVKM. The CDR3: CASSLWVDYGYTF. The DNA for the CDR3 is TGTGCCAGCAGTTTATGGGTTGACTATGGCTACACCTTC.

The chain combines TRBV7-9 with TRBJ2-1, with D possibly TRBD2 on 6 matching bases. The CDR3 runs to 12 residues. V was cut by 5 bases and J by 8 bases, with 10 bases left in between. Germline-derived CDR1 and CDR2 are SEHNR and FQNEAQ (reference sequence). The CDR3 is CASSGTGHEQFF. CDR3 nucleotide sequence: TGTGCCAGCAGCGGGACTGGTCATGAGCAGTTCTTC.

The CDR3 nucleotides read TGTGCCAGCAGCTTGAGACACGGCTATGGCTACACCTTC. Its protein product is CASSLRHGYGYTF. The rearrangement joins TRBV7-2 to TRBJ1-2; no reliable D call. V was clipped by 3 bases and J by 4 bases, with 9 bases between them. There are 13 residues in the CDR3. Germline CDR1 SGHTA, CDR2 FQGNSA.

Note on this clone: Other nucleotide sequences in the sample specify the same CDR3. V is TRBV7-2 and J is TRBJ2-7; 8 bases map to TRBD2. The V segment lost 5 bases and the J segment 2 bases; nucleotides outside the gene matches: 5. This CDR3 comprises 14 residues. Germline CDR1 is SGHTA and CDR2 is FQGNSA. The CDR3 region is CASSPSGSPYEQYF. The CDR3 region has the DNA TGTGCCAGCAGCCCTAGCGGGTCCCCCTACGAGCAGTACTTC.

V usage is TRBV2 and J usage is TRBJ1-5; D is unclear. CDR3 length: 14 residues. CDR1 SNHLY and CDR2 FYNNEI come from the germline V gene. Trimming removed 6 bases from V and 2 bases from J, with 11 bases in between. The CDR3 is CASSPNYRNQPQHF. The CDR3, as DNA: TGTGCCAGCAGCCCCAATTATCGCAATCAGCCCCAGCATTTT.

V usage is TRBV7-2 and J usage is TRBJ1-6; possible D gene TRBD1, 5 bases. Trimming cost V 4 bases and J 10 bases, with 11 bases left between them. This CDR3 contains 13 residues. CDR1 and CDR2 from the germline V gene are SGHTA and FQGNSA. The CDR3 region is CASSSAGPSPLHF. The CDR3 nucleotides are TGTGCCAGCAGCTCGGCGGGGCCCTCACCCCTCCACTTT.

V gene TRBV4-2 combines with J gene TRBJ2-2; unclear D gene. The CDR3 contains 16 residues. Trimming removed 2 bases at V and 0 bases at J, with 10 bases between. Germline lookup yields CDR1 LGHNA and CDR2 YNFKEQ. Written as DNA, the CDR3 is TGTGCCAGCAGCCAACCGTTGGGGACGAACACCGGGGAGCTGTTTTTT. It encodes CASSQPLGTNTGELFF.

This sequence joins TRBV7-8 and TRBJ2-7, with D perhaps being TRBD1 or TRBD2 (5 bases each). V shed 5 bases and J shed 0 bases, with 14 bases lying between them. This CDR3 contains 15 residues. The germline V gene encodes CDR1 SGHVS and CDR2 FQNEAQ. This CDR3 is CASSPRDGSSYEQYF. The CDR3, as DNA: TGTGCCAGCAGCCCCCGGGACGGAAGCTCCTACGAGCAGTACTTC.

The V and J genes are TRBV7-2 and TRBJ1-3; D is undetermined. V lost 2 bases, J lost 0 bases, and 8 bases lay in between. The germline V gene has CDR1 SGHTA and CDR2 FQGNSA. This CDR3 is built from 15 residues. The CDR3 coding sequence is TGTGCCAGCAGCTTATGGCTGGACTCTGGAAACACCATATATTTT. It encodes CASSLWLDSGNTIYF. Variable domain in full (rest from reference TRBV7-2 and TRBJ1-3): GAGVSQSPSNKVTEKGKDVELRCDPISGHTALYWYRQSLGQGLEFLIYFQGNSAPDKSGLPSDRFSAERTGGSVSTLTIQRTQQEDSAVYLCASSLWLDSGNTIYFGEGSWLTVV.

This chain joins TRBV3-1 (or the pseudogene TRBV3-2) and TRBJ1-5; D is ambiguous. Trimming left V 6 bases short and J 4 bases short, with 1 base between. This CDR3 has 10 amino acids. The V gene's germline CDR1 is LGHDT and CDR2 YNNKEL (reference sequence). The CDR3 is CASRNQPQHF. Written as DNA, the CDR3 is TGTGCCAGCAGAAATCAGCCCCAGCATTTT.

This chain uses TRBV4-3 with TRBJ1-1; D not certain. Germline V lookup: CDR1 LGHNA, CDR2 YSLEER. V was trimmed by 1 base and J by 0 bases, leaving 6 bases between them. The CDR3 loop spans 14 amino acids. CDR3 DNA: TGCGCCAGCAGCCAAGCAGAACTGAACACTGAAGCTTTCTTT. Translated: CASSQAELNTEAFF.

The rearrangement uses TRBV11-2 and TRBJ1-1, with D hard to call. Trimming left V 1 base short and J 0 bases short, with 18 bases between. This CDR3 spans 18 amino acids. Per germline, CDR1 SGHAT and CDR2 FQNNGV. The CDR3 DNA follows: TGTGCCAGCAGCTTAGGATCCTTGAAGGAAGGGTTGAACACTGAAGCTTTCTTT. Translation: CASSLGSLKEGLNTEAFF. Supplemented by reference TRBV11-2 and TRBJ1-1, the full variable domain reads EAGVAQSPRYKIIEKRQSVAFWCNPISGHATLYWYQQILGQGPKLLIQFQNNGVVDDSQLPKDRFSAERLKGVDSTLKIQPAKLEDSAVYLCASSLGSLKEGLNTEAFFGQGTRLTVV.

The chain combines TRBV7-8 with TRBJ2-7, with 13 bases identical to TRBD2. The V gene end was trimmed by 5 bases and the J gene end by 5 bases; junction bases not matched to a gene: 6. The CDR3 contains 15 residues. Germline assignment: CDR1 SGHVS and CDR2 FQNEAQ. For the CDR3, the DNA is TGTGCCAGCAGCCGAGGACTAGCGGGAGTTAACGAGCAGTACTTC. Protein product: CASSRGLAGVNEQYF. The variable domain in full, completed from reference TRBV7-8 and TRBJ2-7, reads GAGVSQSPRYKVAKRGQDVALRCDPISGHVSLFWYQQALGQGPEFLTYFQNEAQLDKSGLPSDRFFAERPEGSVSTLKIQRTQQEDSAVYLCASSRGLAGVNEQYFGPGTRLTVT.

In this sample, this clone turned up once. The chain joins TRBV4-1 to TRBJ1-4; perhaps TRBD1 as D (6 bases). Per germline, CDR1 MGHRA and CDR2 YSYEKL. V was shortened by 1 base and J by 8 bases, with 14 bases between the two germline ends. The CDR3 has 15 residues. Here the CDR3 DNA reads TGCGCCAGCAGCCAAGCACAGGGAGTTGGGGAAAAACTGTTTTTT. Its translation is CASSQAQGVGEKLFF.